This record concerns one TCR beta chain sequence. Its antigen is unidentified. The data stem from a study of CD4 T cells in relation to SARS-CoV-2 and coronaviruses. Overall study context: Negative control cultures got HIV-1 Nef peptides or no peptide. Study findings and constraints: Monoreactive clones expanded significantly more to SARS-CoV-2 than crossreactive clones did.

Trimming at V came to 6 bases and at J to 4 bases, leaving 7 bases not matched to a gene. Germline loops: CDR1 LNHDA, CDR2 SQIVND (reference sequence). This CDR3 contains 14 residues. Method: immunoSEQ multiplex PCR; TCRdb's copy keeps in-frame clones and lacks some. The sample yields under 14,000 clones, less than 80% seen once. The unexposed donors gave CD4+ T cells in about 2010-2018, prior to COVID-19. Isolation of CD4+ T cells took place after approximately 10 days in culture. As cell numbers allowed, unexposed-donor CD4+ T cells faced SARS-CoV-2 S/N and four cold-coronavirus spikes. This TCR was recovered from a human donor in good health. Sequencing was done on a sample of CD4+ T cells from PBMCs, cultured in vitro. The chain carries TRBV19 and TRBJ2-5; TRBD1 aligns across 8 bases. The CDR3 bases are TGTGCCAGTAGCCCCGGTGGACAGGGAGAGACCCAGTACTTC. Encoded protein: CASSPGGQGETQYF.